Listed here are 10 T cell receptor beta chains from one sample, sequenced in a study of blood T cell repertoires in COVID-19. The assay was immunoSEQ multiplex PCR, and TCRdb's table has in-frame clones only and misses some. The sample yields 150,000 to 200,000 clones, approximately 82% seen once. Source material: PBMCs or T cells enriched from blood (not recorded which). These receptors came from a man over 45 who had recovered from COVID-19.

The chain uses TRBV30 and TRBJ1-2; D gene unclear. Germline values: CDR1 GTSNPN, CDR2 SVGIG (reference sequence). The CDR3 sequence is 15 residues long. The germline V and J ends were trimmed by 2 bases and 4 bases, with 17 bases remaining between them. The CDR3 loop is CAWSLTPTVIYGYTF. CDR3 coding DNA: TGTGCCTGGAGTTTAACCCCAACAGTGATCTATGGCTACACCTTC.

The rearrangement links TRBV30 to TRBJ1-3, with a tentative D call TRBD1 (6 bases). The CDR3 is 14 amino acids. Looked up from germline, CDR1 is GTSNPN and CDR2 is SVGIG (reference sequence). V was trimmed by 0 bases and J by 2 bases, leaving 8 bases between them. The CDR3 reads CAWSVGGPGNTIYF. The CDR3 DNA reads TGTGCCTGGAGTGTAGGGGGACCTGGAAACACCATATATTTT. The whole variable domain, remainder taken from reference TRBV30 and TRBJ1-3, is SQTIHQWPATLVQPVGSPLSLECTVEGTSNPNLYWYRQAAGRGLQLLFYSVGIGQISSEVPQNLSASRPQDRQFILSSKKLLLSDSGFYLCAWSVGGPGNTIYFGEGSWLTVV.

CDR3 sequence (DNA): TGTGCCAGCAATACAGGGACGGGGACCCAGTACTTC. Amino acid sequence: CASNTGTGTQYF. The rearrangement joins TRBV12-3 or TRBV12-4 to TRBJ2-5; D may be TRBD1 (6 bases). The V gene lost 7 bases and the J gene lost 7 bases, with 13 bases spanning the gap. The CDR3 covers 12 residues.

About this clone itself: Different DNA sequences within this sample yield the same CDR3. In DNA, the CDR3 is TGTGCCAGCAGCTTCCATAGCAATCAGCCCCAGCATTTT. Translation: CASSFHSNQPQHF. The chain employs TRBV7-2 and TRBJ1-5; D remains ambiguous. This CDR3 has 13 amino acids. Per germline, CDR1 SGHTA and CDR2 FQGNSA. V was clipped by 3 bases and J by 0 bases, with 3 bases between them.

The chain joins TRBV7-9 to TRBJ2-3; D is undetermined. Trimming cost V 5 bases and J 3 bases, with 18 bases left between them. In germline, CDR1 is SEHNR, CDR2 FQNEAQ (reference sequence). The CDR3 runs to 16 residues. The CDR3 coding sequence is TGTGCCAGCAGCCCACCCACCGGTGAAGATACAGATACGCAGTATTTT. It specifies CASSPPTGEDTDTQYF.

CDR3 DNA sequence: TGTGCCAGCAGCCCGGGACATTCCTACGAGCAGTACTTC. It codes for CASSPGHSYEQYF. The chain carries TRBV11-1 and TRBJ2-7, with a possible D match to TRBD1 (6 bases). The germline V and J ends were trimmed by 5 bases and 1 base, with 9 bases remaining between them. CDR3 length: 13 residues. Germline loops: CDR1 SGHAT, CDR2 FQDESV (reference sequence).

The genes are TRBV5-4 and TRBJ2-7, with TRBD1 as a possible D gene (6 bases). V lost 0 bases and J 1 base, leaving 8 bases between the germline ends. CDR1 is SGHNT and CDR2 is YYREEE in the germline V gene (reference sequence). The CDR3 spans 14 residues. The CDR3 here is CASSLEGDSYEQYF. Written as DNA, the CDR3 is TGTGCCAGCAGCTTGGAGGGGGATTCCTACGAGCAGTACTTC.

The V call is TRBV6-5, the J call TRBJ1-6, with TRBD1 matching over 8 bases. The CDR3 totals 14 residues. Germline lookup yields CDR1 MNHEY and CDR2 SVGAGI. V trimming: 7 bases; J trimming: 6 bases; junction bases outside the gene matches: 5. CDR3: CASNLGQGNSPLHF. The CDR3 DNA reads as TGTGCCAGCAACCTAGGACAGGGTAATTCACCCCTCCACTTT.

CDR3 coding DNA: TGTGCCAGCAGCTTGTCGGGGGATCGCTTCGGTGGCTACACCTTC. It yields the protein CASSLSGDRFGGYTF. This chain connects TRBV12-1 to TRBJ1-2. TRBV12-1 is listed as a pseudogene. This CDR3 has 15 amino acids.

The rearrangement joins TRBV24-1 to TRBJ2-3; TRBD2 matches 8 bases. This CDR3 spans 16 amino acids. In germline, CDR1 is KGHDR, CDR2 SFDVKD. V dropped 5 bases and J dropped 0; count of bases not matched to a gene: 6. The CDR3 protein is CATSAQRGSSTDTQYF. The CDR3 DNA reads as TGTGCCACCAGTGCCCAGCGGGGGTCAAGCACAGATACGCAGTATTTT.